Listed below are T cell receptor beta chains from one sample, sequenced in a study of cytomegalovirus exposure and HLA in healthy donors. Sequencing used immunoSEQ multiplex PCR; TCRdb keeps in-frame clones, though not all of them. The repertoire holds 95,000 to 100,000 clones, with about 70% as singletons. The material sequenced was PBMCs. The receptors derive from a woman aged 40-49 years in good health and CMV-seronegative. Both conserved end residues are part of each CDR3. The D gene is left open where the match is weak. For some rows the clone size is stated as once, few or many, or as a class when expanded; others skip it.

d_gene	v_gene	abundance	j_gene	CDR3aa	CDR3nt
.	TRBV4-2	.	TRBJ1-5	CASSQDLLQPQHF	TGTGCCAGCAGCCAAGATTTATTACAGCCCCAGCATTTT
TRBD2	TRBV5-1	once	TRBJ2-5	CASSLAASGGQETQYF	TGCGCCAGCAGCTTGGCGGCTAGCGGGGGGCAAGAGACCCAGTACTTC
.	TRBV5-5	.	TRBJ2-7	CASSLVREPYEQYF	TGTGCCAGCAGCTTGGTCAGGGAACCGTACGAGCAGTACTTC
.	TRBV5-1	.	TRBJ2-5	CASSLGVQETQYF	TGCGCCAGCAGCTTAGGGGTTCAAGAGACCCAGTACTTC
TRBD1	TRBV4-1	.	TRBJ2-7	CASSQGTGLRSYEQYF	TGCGCCAGCAGCCAGGGGACAGGCCTTCGCTCCTACGAGCAGTACTTC
TRBD1	TRBV14	.	TRBJ2-3	CASSLEDRGLSDTQYF	TGTGCCAGCAGCCTAGAGGACAGGGGGCTGTCAGATACGCAGTATTTT
.	TRBV27	few	TRBJ1-5	CAIGPGEQPQHF	TGTGCCATCGGGCCGGGAGAGCAGCCCCAGCATTTT
TRBD1	TRBV19	.	TRBJ2-1	CASSTGQYNEQFF	TGTGCCAGTAGTACGGGACAGTACAATGAGCAGTTCTTC
TRBD2	TRBV9	.	TRBJ2-3	CASSVDLAGATDTQYF	TGTGCCAGCAGCGTAGACCTAGCGGGAGCCACAGATACGCAGTATTTT
TRBD2	TRBV29-1	.	TRBJ2-7	CSVMTSGSSYEQYF	TGCAGCGTTATGACTAGCGGGAGCTCCTACGAGCAGTACTTC
TRBD2	TRBV4-2	.	TRBJ2-3	CASSQDGTSGYPSTDTQYF	TGTGCCAGCAGCCAAGATGGGACTAGCGGATATCCTAGCACAGATACGCAGTATTTT
TRBD2	TRBV10-1	.	TRBJ2-2	CASTGGTGELFF	TGCGCCAGCACCGGGGGGACCGGGGAGCTGTTTTTT
.	TRBV18	.	TRBJ2-7	CASSPNGRGPSGPSF	TGTGCCAGCTCACCGAACGGCAGGGGTCCCTCCGGTCCTTCCTTC
TRBD1	TRBV15	.	TRBJ2-7	CATSSEDRVYYEQYF	TGTGCCACCAGCAGTGAAGACAGGGTCTACTACGAGCAGTACTTC
.	TRBV2	.	TRBJ1-1	CASSEWGEVTEAFF	TGTGCCAGCAGTGAGTGGGGGGAAGTAACTGAAGCTTTCTTT
TRBD1	TRBV27	.	TRBJ2-3	CASSKIRTGVSTDTQYF	TGTGCCAGCAGTAAGATTCGAACAGGGGTTAGCACAGATACGCAGTATTTT
TRBD2	TRBV7-9	.	TRBJ2-2	CASSRGLAGVVGELFF	TGTGCCAGCAGCCGGGGACTAGCGGGAGTTGTCGGGGAGCTGTTTTTT
TRBD2	TRBV7-9	.	TRBJ2-1	CASSLSGSFSNEQFF	TGTGCCAGCAGCTTGAGCGGGAGCTTTTCCAATGAGCAGTTCTTC
TRBD1	TRBV7-2	.	TRBJ1-1	CASSLYEPGQTMNTEAFF	TGTGCCAGCAGCTTATATGAACCGGGACAGACGATGAACACTGAAGCTTTCTTT
TRBD1	TRBV27	.	TRBJ2-5	CASSRDRDQETQYF	TGTGCCAGCAGCCGCGACAGGGACCAAGAGACCCAGTACTTC
.	TRBV29-1	.	TRBJ2-2	CSVDRGGTGELFF	TGCAGCGTTGACAGGGGTGGGACCGGGGAGCTGTTTTTT
.	TRBV6-4	.	TRBJ2-2	CASRIFTNTGELFF	TGTGCCAGCAGGATTTTTACTAACACCGGGGAGCTGTTTTTT
TRBD1	TRBV4-3	once	TRBJ1-1	CASSQLGQGAATEAFF	TGCGCCAGCAGCCAATTGGGACAGGGGGCTGCCACTGAAGCTTTCTTT
TRBD2	TRBV4-2	.	TRBJ2-4	CASSHREGAKNIQYF	TGTGCCAGCAGCCACAGGGAGGGAGCCAAAAACATTCAGTACTTC
.	TRBV7-2	.	TRBJ1-2	CASSLTDGIYGYTF	TGTGCCAGCAGCTTGACTGACGGGATCTATGGCTACACCTTC
.	TRBV4-1	.	TRBJ2-1	CASSQDSVGLLYNEQFF	TGCGCCAGCAGCCAAGATTCGGTGGGACTTCTCTACAATGAGCAGTTCTTC
TRBD1	TRBV2	.	TRBJ1-3	CASSVRQGGTIYF	TGTGCCAGCAGTGTTCGACAGGGCGGGACCATATATTTT
TRBD1	TRBV28	.	TRBJ1-4	CASSLDRDSEKLFF	TGTGCCAGCAGTTTGGACAGGGATAGTGAAAAACTGTTTTTT
.	TRBV15	once	TRBJ1-3	CATSRDRADGSTIYF	TGTGCCACCAGCAGAGACAGGGCAGACGGAAGCACCATATATTTT
TRBD2	TRBV10-3	.	TRBJ2-1	CAISGYLADNEQFF	TGTGCCATCAGTGGCTACCTAGCGGACAATGAGCAGTTCTTC
TRBD2	TRBV7-9	few	TRBJ2-3	CASSTKRPGLAGDTQYF	TGTGCCAGCAGCACAAAAAGACCGGGACTAGCTGGAGATACGCAGTATTTT
TRBD1	TRBV7-9	.	TRBJ1-5	CASSSGQGTNQPQHF	TGTGCCAGCAGCTCCGGACAGGGTACCAATCAGCCCCAGCATTTT
TRBD2	TRBV27	.	TRBJ2-7	CASSMGTSGTYEQYF	TGTGCCAGCAGTATGGGGACTAGCGGGACCTACGAGCAGTACTTC
.	TRBV9	few	TRBJ2-3	CASSVTSRTVVRDTQYF	TGTGCCAGCAGCGTAACATCCCGGACTGTAGTCCGAGATACGCAGTATTTT
.	TRBV5-6	.	TRBJ1-5	CASSSGTGKRQPQHF	TGTGCCAGCAGCTCGGGCACAGGGAAAAGACAGCCCCAGCATTTT
.	TRBV2	.	TRBJ2-7	CASSEMGSGAYEQYF	TGTGCCAGCAGTGAAATGGGTAGCGGAGCCTACGAGCAGTACTTC
.	TRBV7-2	few	TRBJ2-6	CASSQNSGANVLTF	TGTGCCAGCAGCCAAAACTCTGGGGCCAACGTCCTGACTTTC
TRBD1	TRBV10-3	.	TRBJ2-5	CAISGNRGTQETQYF	TGTGCCATCAGTGGTAACAGGGGAACCCAAGAGACCCAGTACTTC
.	TRBV25-1	.	TRBJ2-7	CASSERGTTYEQYF	TGTGCCAGCAGTGAACGGGGAACTACCTACGAGCAGTACTTC
TRBD2	TRBV9	once	TRBJ2-1	CASSVRGRDGNEQFF	TGTGCCAGCAGCGTTCGCGGGAGAGATGGAAATGAGCAGTTCTTC
.	TRBV27	.	TRBJ1-2	CASSSHRGGRGYTF	TGTGCCAGCAGTTCTCATAGGGGTGGTAGGGGCTACACCTTC
TRBD1	TRBV28	.	TRBJ2-7	CASSRRTGNFSCEQYF	TGTGCCAGCAGCCGAAGGACAGGGAATTTCTCCTGCGAGCAGTACTTC
TRBD2	TRBV9	few	TRBJ2-5	CASSARLSSGGKETQYF	TGTGCCAGCAGCGCGCGCCTCTCTAGCGGGGGAAAAGAGACCCAGTACTTC
TRBD1	TRBV11-2	.	TRBJ2-7	CASSLRTGASEQYF	TGTGCCAGCAGCTTACGGACAGGGGCCTCCGAGCAGTACTTC
.	TRBV28	.	TRBJ2-7	CASPISYEQYF	TGTGCCTCTCCGATCTCCTACGAGCAGTACTTC
.	TRBV7-2	.	TRBJ2-6	CASSLGGHFSGANVLTF	TGTGCCAGCAGCTTAGGTGGACATTTCTCTGGGGCCAACGTCCTGACTTTC
.	TRBV11-2	.	TRBJ1-6	CASSSVADSPLHF	TGTGCCAGCAGCTCGGTGGCGGATTCACCCCTCCACTTT
.	TRBV7-2	few	TRBJ2-1	CASSLGELPEQFF	TGTGCCAGCAGCTTAGGTGAGCTTCCTGAGCAGTTCTTC
.	TRBV6-5	.	TRBJ1-1	CASSYTSPPGNTEAFF	TGTGCCAGCAGTTACACCTCGCCCCCAGGGAACACTGAAGCTTTCTTT
.	TRBV19	.	TRBJ2-7	CASSPLTDLGRYEQYF	TGTGCCAGTAGTCCATTGACCGATCTTGGGAGATACGAGCAGTACTTC
.	TRBV19	.	TRBJ2-5	CASSLQGGRHQETQYF	TGTGCCAGTAGTCTCCAAGGGGGACGGCACCAAGAGACCCAGTACTTC
.	TRBV5-4	few	TRBJ1-1	CASSLTGDTEAFF	TGTGCCAGCAGCTTAACAGGAGACACTGAAGCTTTCTTT
TRBD1	TRBV6-1	.	TRBJ1-1	CASSEMGQPTEAFF	TGTGCCAGCAGTGAAATGGGACAGCCTACTGAAGCTTTCTTT
.	TRBV7-9	.	TRBJ2-3	CASSRPRGTLNTDTQYF	TGTGCCAGCAGCCGCCCCAGAGGGACACTCAACACAGATACGCAGTATTTT
TRBD2	TRBV5-1	.	TRBJ2-2	CASSHLLAGGPAPNTGELFF	TGCGCCAGCAGCCACCTACTAGCGGGAGGGCCCGCCCCGAACACCGGGGAGCTGTTTTTT
TRBD2	TRBV6-5	few	TRBJ2-3	CASQRGTSTDTQYF	TGTGCCAGTCAGCGGGGGACGAGCACAGATACGCAGTATTTT
TRBD1	TRBV25-1	.	TRBJ2-2	CASRDRANTGELFF	TGTGCCAGCCGGGACAGGGCTAACACCGGGGAGCTGTTTTTT
TRBD1	TRBV19	.	TRBJ2-3	CASSSRGTGDTDTQYF	TGTGCCAGTAGTTCCCGCGGGACAGGGGACACAGATACGCAGTATTTT